This TCR beta chain was sequenced in a study of CD8 T cells in ankylosing spondylitis. Overall study results and limits: Past research had described some motif variants in reactive arthritis synovial fluid and blood. Matched synovial fluid from ankylosing spondylitis patients was reported to be enriched for disease-linked clones. A motif of under ten highly homologous TCR beta variants was seen as apparently characteristic of ankylosing spondylitis blood.

This clonotype was picked up one time. Its antigen is unknown. J lost 6 bases, V lost 6 bases, and 9 bases had no gene match. CDR1 MNHNS and CDR2 SASEGT come from the germline V gene. This CDR3 is 15 amino acids long. It was by quantitative 5'-RACE with molecular barcodes that TCR beta libraries were made. MiXCR, run by TCRdb on the 5' RACE reads, gives a single entry per CDR3 protein. The table includes a few hundred thousand distinct CDR3 sequences, 15% to 20% detected once. V and J are TRBV6-1 and TRBJ2-4, with 9 bases lining up with TRBD1. The TCR sequence derives from a male donor with ankylosing spondylitis or in good health (not recorded which). Source material: blood, either unsorted or a sorted T cell fraction (not recorded which). The CDR3 reads CASRDTGGAGNIQYF. The CDR3 region has the DNA TGTGCCAGCAGAGACACAGGGGGCGCGGGAAACATTCAGTACTTC.